This record looks at one T cell receptor (beta chain) sequence and its context. This clonotype was counted only a few times. Its antigen is not yet known. No quality values exist for individual bases; no much larger clone is one base distant. This entry belongs to a study of blood T cells in healthy people across ages (dated by TCRdb to between 2015 and 2016). The study in broad terms: In model experiments, roughly one uniquely barcoded TCR beta cDNA molecule per two T cells was captured by template switching. The donors were divided into four age groups: young (average around 16 years), middle-aged (approximately 41), aged (approximately 62) and long-lived (about 79). The study analyzed two additional independent replicas of 1 million unique cDNA reads from the same blood draw for two donors, one aged 18 to 30 and one aged 80 or older. Donors of different ages were randomly distributed across sequencing lanes to avoid experimental bias. Using deep sequencing normalized with unique cDNA molecular identifiers, the study measured how TCR beta repertoire diversity changes with age. Points the paper makes about the study in general: The long-lived group showed more naive CD4+ T cells, fewer expanded clones and increased TCR diversity than the aged group, suggesting age selection. Because donor CMV infection status was unknown, age-related changes in expanded clonotypes were potentially confounded. Estimates of total diversity from one million sequenced T cells were regarded as lower bounds and underestimates. Since profiling was done on bulk unsorted PBMCs, naive and antigen-experienced compartments could not be conclusively compared. A strong correlation was found between observed TCR beta diversity and the percentage of naive T cells measured by flow cytometry. As age increased, observed TCR beta diversity per million T cells dropped in a roughly linear way, and a significant reduction was already evident by age about 40.

From a lookup of the germline V gene, CDR1 and CDR2 are LGHNT and FRNRAP. The trim is 6 bases for V and 6 bases for J, with a gap of 11 bases between the germline ends. There are 12 amino acids in the CDR3, from cysteine to phenylalanine inclusive. Only the CDR3 DNA stays, 36 bases, in frame from base 1. Systemically healthy Caucasian individuals from Russia, some 36 in total and aged roughly 6 to 100 years, were included as donors. Each donor gave 8.5 to 10 milliliters of peripheral blood, collected into EDTA-treated Vacutainer tubes. Ficoll-Paque density-gradient centrifugation was used to isolate PBMCs, with at least 6 million per sample. Total RNA was extracted from PBMCs with Trizol reagent, with at least 6 micrograms obtained per sample. Naive CD45RAhigh/CD27high T cell percentages were measured by flow cytometry on a PBMC aliquot from every donor. Libraries were constructed by 5' RACE. Sequencing relied on an Illumina HiSeq 2500. A second PCR of about 6 to 12 cycles was run with a J-beta primer mix and a sample-barcoded 5' primer. A template-switch 5' adaptor carrying 12 random nucleotides introduced a unique molecular identifier onto each TCR beta cDNA molecule. At least 2.5 million CDR3-containing paired-end reads were obtained from each sample. The Mint cDNA synthesis kit, primed by a TRBC-specific oligonucleotide, was used to synthesize first-strand cDNA from all RNA. All cDNA was treated with uracil-DNA glycosylase and then went through a first 18-cycle PCR with the universal primers M1SS and BC2_uni_R. Turning to the authors' computational methods: Each sample was normalized by randomly selecting 1 million high-quality reads, each carrying a distinct molecular identifier. Instead of being binned into consensus sequences, reads that shared molecular identifiers were thrown out. MiTCR, with a Q25 quality threshold and the strictest error-elimination algorithm, was used for CDR3 identification, clonotype clustering and error correction. A nonparametric unseen species model with Euler transformation was used to estimate lower-bound total TCR beta diversity. TCRdb's own reprocessing of the public reads used fastp at Q25 and MiXCR and kept productive beta chains. Each CDR3 protein gets just one entry, which takes the most common genes and DNA from the rows behind it. These V and J calls derive from TCRdb rather than the authors' analysis. The table for this sample lists 1.5 million to 2 million distinct CDR3 sequences; 25% to 30% of them were counted only once. Of the sample, more than 6% falls within the top ten clones.

The source is a woman in her twenties or thirties in good health. Here the chain combines TRBV12-5 and TRBJ1-2; tentative D gene TRBD1, with 6 bases matching. Sequences were obtained from blood. The DNA sequence is as follows: TGTGCTAGTGGATGGGGGGCGGATGGCTACACCTTC. Protein translation: CASGWGADGYTF.